This T cell receptor (beta chain) originates from a study of cytomegalovirus exposure and HLA in healthy donors. Study overall: As released early, the data held some 80 million unique TCRs from HLA-typed donors.

CDR3 length: 15 residues. Trimming left V 0 bases short and J 0 bases short, with 8 bases between. Germline V gene lookup returns CDR1 SGHVS and CDR2 FNYEAQ. Likely unrecorded immune exposures existed in these nominally healthy donors. About this clone itself: Its antigen remains unknown.

Notes on the study in general: According to the study, 160 or so TCR beta chains were cytomegalovirus-associated. Some public TCRs appeared in many individuals, while most sequences were rare.

Vbeta (60) and Jbeta (13) primers were used in the PCR. The repertoire was sequenced with immunoSEQ multiplex PCR; TCRdb's copy has only in-frame clones and lacks some. The table includes 150,000 to 200,000 clones, about 80% detected once. What was sequenced was PBMCs. This chain uses TRBV7-6 with TRBJ1-2; no clear D gene. The receptor comes from a man between 18 and 35 years old in good health and CMV-seronegative. The CDR3 loop is CASSLASGANYGYTF. CDR3 in DNA: TGTGCCAGCAGCTTAGCTTCCGGAGCTAACTATGGCTACACCTTC.